These 10 T cell receptor beta chains share one sample of origin, sequenced in a study of OX40 agonist ivuxolimab in advanced cancers. Libraries were prepared by immunoSEQ multiplex PCR; TCRdb keeps only in-frame clonotypes and omits some of them. The sample records 85,000 to 95,000 clones, 91% being singletons. Sequences were derived from CD4+ or CD8+ T cells sorted from blood, sampled in a trial of the OX40 agonist ivuxolimab. These receptors were taken from an adult with an advanced solid tumor such as melanoma, head and neck, liver or kidney cancer.

This sequence joins TRBV10-3 and TRBJ2-3, with unresolved D. The length of the CDR3 is 14 residues. V was clipped by 4 bases and J by 2 bases, with 10 bases between them. CDR1 and CDR2 (germline): ENHRY, SYGVKD. The CDR3 spells CAISGPRPTDTQYF. The CDR3 DNA sequence: TGTGCCATCAGTGGCCCTAGGCCCACAGATACGCAGTATTTT.

J is TRBJ2-7 and V is TRBV29-1; D is perhaps TRBD1 (5 bases). The length of the CDR3 is 14 residues. Trimming stripped 1 base from V and 6 bases from J, with 16 bases between. Germline values: CDR1 SQVTM, CDR2 ANQGSEA. The CDR3 sequence is CSVEGGGPSAEQYF. The DNA of the CDR3 is TGCAGCGTTGAAGGGGGCGGCCCATCAGCCGAGCAGTACTTC.

The J gene is TRBJ2-1, the V gene TRBV7-8; 9 bases match TRBD2. Trimming took 1 base from V and 2 from J; bases not matched to a gene: 3. In germline, CDR1 is SGHVS, CDR2 FQNEAQ. This CDR3 is built from 16 residues. The CDR3 DNA reads TGTGCCAGCAGCTTAGGAGGACTAGCGACCTACAATGAGCAGTTCTTC. It codes for CASSLGGLATYNEQFF.

The chain recombines TRBV4-2 with TRBJ2-7; 10 bases are a match to TRBD1. The CDR3 loop spans 15 amino acids. CDR1 is LGHNA, CDR2 YNFKEQ, per germline. V dropped 3 bases and J dropped 6; count of bases not matched to a gene: 8. This CDR3 reads CASSQGTGEEGEQYF. In DNA form, the CDR3 reads TGTGCCAGCAGCCAGGGGACAGGGGAGGAGGGCGAGCAGTACTTC.

The gene calls are TRBV11-2 and TRBJ2-2; D remains ambiguous. CDR3 length equals 14 residues. Germline assignment: CDR1 SGHAT and CDR2 FQNNGV. With 0 bases removed from V and 4 bases from J, the gap between germline ends came to 6 bases. The CDR3 DNA follows: TGTGCCAGCAGCTTAGATTTTACCACCGGGGAGCTGTTTTTT. Translating gives CASSLDFTTGELFF.

V is TRBV11-3 and J is TRBJ2-5; TRBD2 matches 10 bases. The V and J ends lost 6 bases and 3 bases, in that order; junction bases with no gene match: 7. Germline CDR1 and CDR2: SGHNT and YENEEA. The CDR3 sequence is 15 residues long. This CDR3 is CASRLAGIREETQYF. The CDR3 nucleotides are TGTGCCAGCAGACTAGCGGGAATAAGGGAAGAGACCCAGTACTTC.

The J gene is TRBJ1-1, the V gene TRBV7-2, with 12 positions matching TRBD1. CDR1 is SGHTA and CDR2 is FQGNSA in the germline V gene. The CDR3 spans 15 residues. J lost 4 bases, V lost 3 bases, and 3 bases had no gene match. CDR3 nucleotides: TGTGCCAGCAGCTTGGGACAGGGGGCTGGCACTGAAGCTTTCTTT. This sequence encodes CASSLGQGAGTEAFF.

The chain uses TRBV2 and TRBJ2-3; D is unresolved. Germline CDR1 reads SNHLY; CDR2 reads FYNNEI. This CDR3 is built from 12 residues. V was clipped by 8 bases and J by 6 bases, with 12 bases between them. The CDR3 protein is CASWEKADTQYF. CDR3 sequence (DNA): TGTGCCAGCTGGGAAAAGGCGGATACGCAGTATTTT.

This clone was counted once. J is TRBJ2-3 and V is TRBV10-1; D is ambiguous. The ends were cut back, 4 bases at V and 9 bases at J, with 11 bases in the middle. CDR1 and CDR2 (germline): WNHNN, SYGVQD (reference sequence). The CDR3 runs 12 residues. As DNA, the CDR3 is TGCGCCAGCAGTGGTCCCGCCGGAACGCAGTATTTT. Translated, it gives CASSGPAGTQYF.

This chain joins TRBV6-5 and TRBJ2-2; 7 bases line up with TRBD1. V was pared by 0 bases and J by 10 bases, with 8 bases of the junction left unmatched. In germline, CDR1 is MNHEY, CDR2 SVGAGI. The CDR3 covers 15 residues. In nucleotides, the CDR3 is TGTGCCAGCAGTTACTCGAGACAGGGAGACGAGGAGCTGTTTTTT. Translating it yields CASSYSRQGDEELFF.